This TCR beta chain was captured in a study of Graves' ophthalmopathy and Graves' hyperthyroidism. Using RNA transcripts, the TCR beta CDR3 regions were amplified. After a first-round RT-PCR with HTBI primers, a second-round multiplex PCR was run. TCRdb reanalysed the multiplex PCR reads using MiXCR and keeps one entry per CDR3 protein. The table records 650,000 to 900,000 distinct CDR3 sequences, 40% of them present only once. Moderate-to-severe activity, with CAS ≥3, NOSPECS ≥4 and duration under 3 months, characterized the donors with ophthalmopathy. Sequenced material: peripheral blood. The source of this sequence is an adult man with Graves' ophthalmopathy.

CDR3 region: CATSARNRAGRSEAFF. CDR3 DNA: TGTGCCACCAGTGCCAGGAACAGGGCAGGGAGGTCTGAAGCTTTCTTT. V and J are TRBV24-1 and TRBJ1-1; weak D call: TRBD1 (6 bases). V lost 5 bases, J lost 6 bases, and 21 bases lay in between. Germline V CDR1 and CDR2: KGHDR, SFDVKD. The CDR3 loop spans 16 amino acids.